The text below deals with one T cell receptor beta chain. What this receptor recognizes is not known. Qualities for individual bases were not recorded, and no much larger clone is one base off. The data derive from a study of shared clonotypes between healthy human individuals (dated by TCRdb to the early 2020s). Study-level background: The cohort comprised two women and a few men aged 18 to 49 years. To estimate repertoire size and how much clonotype sharing occurs between individuals, the study deeply sequenced the blood TCR repertoires of 4 to 6 healthy adults. Between about 0.9 and 10 billion PBMCs per donor were obtained by leukapheresis. To increase sequencing depth and limit assay-specific biases, different laboratories used diverse techniques to prepare libraries and sequence TCR repertoires. For each donor, three plates each were used for CD4 naive and CD4 memory, two plates were used for CD8 naive, and one plate was used for CD8 memory.

The donors were healthy, HIV-negative adults who had no recently reported acute infections or vaccinations. Only Caucasian adults living in Nashville, Tennessee, USA were represented among the donors. Magnetic negative selection was used to enrich CD4+ T cells, after which naive cells were positively selected on CD45RA and the negative fraction became the memory subset. Blood was obtained by leukapheresis, after which PBMCs were separated by Ficoll-Histopaque density gradient centrifugation and cryopreserved in liquid nitrogen vapor phase. Purity and quantity of every magnetically sorted T cell population were checked by analytical flow cytometry. From each sorted fraction, genomic DNA was isolated and quantified by UV absorbance on a Nanodrop 2000c. What the work shows at the level of the full study, not this receptor alone: Because the study included only a small number of donors, the genetic and exposure-history diversity represented was limited. Sharing across a few donors was observed for approximately 5% of naive CD4, about 3.2% of naive CD8, 2.3% of memory CD4, and about 0.38% of memory CD8 clonotypes. Only blood was sampled, and tissue TCR repertoires likely differ from those in blood. Based on pairwise subsampling, the degree of clonotype sharing among donors was expected to be affected by sequencing depth. Incomplete sequencing was indicated by rarefaction of sorted-subset datasets, despite the large sequencing depth. Compared with non-shared clonotypes, the clonotypes found in all four sorted-subset donors had higher generation probabilities. Estimated clonotype richness was generally larger for naive than for memory subsets.

Using the deep immunoSEQ assay, multiplex PCR amplified TCR CDR3 regions from genomic DNA. Extracted genomic DNA from each cell subset was spread evenly across all wells of several immunoSEQ 96-well plates, with each plate serving as a replicate. For sorted subsets, roughly 200 ng genomic DNA, equal to 25,000 to 35,000 T cell genomes, was loaded into each replicate PCR. Purified libraries were quantified with a Qubit 3.0 fluorometer, sized on a Bioanalyzer 2100, and re-quantified with the KAPA Library Quantification kit. Every immunoSEQ 96-well plate was sequenced on a separate single-read 150-cycle Illumina NextSeq 550 flow cell. As for the original processing: The immunoSEQ output contained only junctional sequences without quality scores, so filtering could not match that applied to full-length reads. Sequences were annotated with PyIR, a Python wrapper for IgBLAST v1.9, and V/J genes and CDR3 were assigned using IMGT germline references. Any read was removed if the V/J assignment was weak (E-value above 1e-6), the CDR3 was missing, or the read contained stop codons, out-of-frame junctions, or ambiguous translated residues. V3J clonotypes were defined as sequences sharing an identical inferred V gene, J gene, and CDR3 amino acid sequence. Percentage overlap between repertoires was computed as shared unique clonotypes divided by the size of the smaller repertoire. Three approaches were used to assess repertoire richness: RTK rarefaction, the Chao1 estimator, and Recon v2.1 estimates of unobserved clonotypes. OLGA was used to compute generation probabilities for all TCRbeta clonotypes that the gDNA method yielded from a handful of donors. The clones in this table, taken by TCRdb from immuneACCESS, are in-frame only. Not every clone is retained; where verified, under half of the shortfall comes from an unresolved V gene, and the cause of the rest is unknown. V and J calls and clone size follow that table, whereas D and trimming were derived from the DNA. Counted in this sample were roughly 2.2 million clones; 85% to 95% of them appeared once. In total, the top ten clones hold 0.3% to 0.4% of the sample.

The clonotype originates from a man aged 18 to 30 in good health. Some clones in this sample may be carry-over from other donors' samples. The sequenced material came from naive CD4+ T cells from PBMCs. What the cell subset or site label conveys for this sample: CD45RA+ positively selected.

CDR3 protein: CASSYGTGGGETQYF. Here is the DNA: TGTGCCAGCAGCTATGGGACAGGGGGGGGAGAGACCCAGTACTTC. This receptor chain uses TRBV7-7 and TRBJ2-5, with 11 middle bases fitting TRBD1. The germline V gene (reference sequence) specifies SSHAT as CDR1 and FNYEAQ as CDR2. Trimming takes 4 bases off V and 4 bases off J; junction bases not matched to a gene: 5. Reading from cysteine to phenylalanine, the CDR3 counts 15 amino acids. Only the CDR3 region is kept as DNA, spanning 45 bases read in frame from base 1.